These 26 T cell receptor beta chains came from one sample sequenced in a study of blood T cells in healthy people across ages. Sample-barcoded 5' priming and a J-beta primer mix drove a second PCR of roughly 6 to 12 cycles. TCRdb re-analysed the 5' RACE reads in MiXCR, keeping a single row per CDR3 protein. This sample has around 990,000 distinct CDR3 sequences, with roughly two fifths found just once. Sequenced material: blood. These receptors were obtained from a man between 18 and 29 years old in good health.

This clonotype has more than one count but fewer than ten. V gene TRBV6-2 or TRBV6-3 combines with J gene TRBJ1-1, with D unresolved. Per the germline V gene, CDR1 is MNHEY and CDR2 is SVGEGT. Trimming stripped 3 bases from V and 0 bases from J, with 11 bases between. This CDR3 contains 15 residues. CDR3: CASSYSHKMNTEAFF. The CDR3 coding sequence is TGTGCCAGCAGTTATTCCCACAAGATGAACACTGAAGCTTTCTTT.

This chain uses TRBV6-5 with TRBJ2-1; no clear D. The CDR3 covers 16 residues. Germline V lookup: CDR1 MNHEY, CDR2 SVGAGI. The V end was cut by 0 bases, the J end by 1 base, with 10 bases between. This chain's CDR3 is CASSYSAKGSYNEQFF. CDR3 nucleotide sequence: TGTGCCAGCAGTTACTCGGCAAAGGGTTCCTACAATGAGCAGTTCTTC.

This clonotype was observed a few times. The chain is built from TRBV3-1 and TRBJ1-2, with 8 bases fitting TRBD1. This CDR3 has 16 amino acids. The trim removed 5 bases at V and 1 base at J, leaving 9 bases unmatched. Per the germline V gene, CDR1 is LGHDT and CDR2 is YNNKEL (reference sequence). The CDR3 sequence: CASSTGGGTVNYGYTF. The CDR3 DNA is TGTGCCAGCAGCACAGGGGGAGGGACAGTTAACTATGGCTACACCTTC.

The CDR3 region is CASGIKNTGELFF. In DNA, the CDR3 is TGTGCCAGCGGCATCAAGAACACCGGGGAGCTGTTTTTT. The chain carries TRBV28 and TRBJ2-2; the D is unclear. CDR1 MDHEN and CDR2 SYDVKM come from the germline V gene. The CDR3 sequence is 13 residues long. The ends were cut back, 8 bases at V and 1 base at J, with 8 bases in the middle. The full variable domain, its missing parts supplied by reference TRBV28 and TRBJ2-2, is DVKVTQSSRYLVKRTGEKVFLECVQDMDHENMFWYRQDPGLGLRLIYFSYDVKMKEKGDIPEGYSVSREKKERFSLILESASTNQTSMYLCASGIKNTGELFFGEGSRLTVL.

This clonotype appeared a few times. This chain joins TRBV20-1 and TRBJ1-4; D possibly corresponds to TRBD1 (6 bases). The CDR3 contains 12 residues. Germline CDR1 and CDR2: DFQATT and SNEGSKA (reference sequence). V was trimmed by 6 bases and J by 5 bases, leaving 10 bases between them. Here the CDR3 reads CSADRINEKLFF. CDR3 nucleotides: TGCAGTGCCGACAGGATCAATGAAAAACTGTTTTTT.

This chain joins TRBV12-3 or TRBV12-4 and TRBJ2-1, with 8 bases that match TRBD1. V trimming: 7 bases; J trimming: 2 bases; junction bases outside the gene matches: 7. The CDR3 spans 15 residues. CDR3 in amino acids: CASTPGQEPYNEQFF. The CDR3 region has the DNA TGTGCCAGCACCCCGGGACAGGAACCCTACAATGAGCAGTTCTTC.

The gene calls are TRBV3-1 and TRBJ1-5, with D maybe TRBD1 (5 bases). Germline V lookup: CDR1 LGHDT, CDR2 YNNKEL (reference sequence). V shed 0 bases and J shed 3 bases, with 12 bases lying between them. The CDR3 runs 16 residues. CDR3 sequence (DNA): TGTGCCAGCAGCCAAGATTTGGCAGGGCCCAATCAGCCCCAGCATTTT. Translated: CASSQDLAGPNQPQHF.

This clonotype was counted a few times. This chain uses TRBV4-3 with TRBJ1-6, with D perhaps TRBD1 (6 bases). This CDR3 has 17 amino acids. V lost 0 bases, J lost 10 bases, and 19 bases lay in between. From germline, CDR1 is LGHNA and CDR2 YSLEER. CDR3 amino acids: CASSQDPSGVGESPLHF. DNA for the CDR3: TGCGCCAGCAGCCAAGATCCGTCAGGGGTCGGTGAATCACCCCTCCACTTT.

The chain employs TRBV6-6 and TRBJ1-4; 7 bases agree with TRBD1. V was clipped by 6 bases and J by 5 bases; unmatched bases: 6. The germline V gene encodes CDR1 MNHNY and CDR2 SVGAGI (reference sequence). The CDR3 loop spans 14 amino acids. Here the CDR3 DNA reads TGTGCCAGCAGCCCACAGGGGTGGAATGAAAAACTGTTTTTT. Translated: CASSPQGWNEKLFF.

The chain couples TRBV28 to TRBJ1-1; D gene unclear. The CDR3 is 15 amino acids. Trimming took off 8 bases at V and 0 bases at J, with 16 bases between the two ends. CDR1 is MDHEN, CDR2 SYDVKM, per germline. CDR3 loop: CASFAPTGMNTEAFF. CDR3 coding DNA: TGTGCCAGCTTCGCCCCGACGGGAATGAACACTGAAGCTTTCTTT. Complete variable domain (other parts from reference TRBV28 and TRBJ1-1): DVKVTQSSRYLVKRTGEKVFLECVQDMDHENMFWYRQDPGLGLRLIYFSYDVKMKEKGDIPEGYSVSREKKERFSLILESASTNQTSMYLCASFAPTGMNTEAFFGQGTRLTVV.

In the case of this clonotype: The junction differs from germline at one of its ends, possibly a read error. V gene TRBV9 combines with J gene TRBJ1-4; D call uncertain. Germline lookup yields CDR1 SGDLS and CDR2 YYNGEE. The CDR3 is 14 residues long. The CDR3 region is CASSIDGRNGKLYF. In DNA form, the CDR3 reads TGTGCCAGCAGCATCGACGGACGCAATGGAAAACTGTATTTT.

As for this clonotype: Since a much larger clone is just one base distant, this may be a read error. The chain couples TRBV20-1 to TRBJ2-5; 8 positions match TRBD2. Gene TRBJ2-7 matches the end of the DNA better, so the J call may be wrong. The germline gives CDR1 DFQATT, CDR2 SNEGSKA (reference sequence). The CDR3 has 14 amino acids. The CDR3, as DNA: TGCAGTGCTAGAGATAGCGGGGCCCGTTACGAGCAGTACTTC. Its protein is CSARDSGARYEQYF.

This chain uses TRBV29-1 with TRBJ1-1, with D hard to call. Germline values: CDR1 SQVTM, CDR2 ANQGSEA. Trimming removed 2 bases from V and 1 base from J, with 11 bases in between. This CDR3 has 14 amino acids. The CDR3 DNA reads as TGCAGCGTTGAATCGGAAGGCGGGAACACTGAAGCTTTCTTT. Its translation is CSVESEGGNTEAFF.

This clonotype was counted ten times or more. The CDR3 DNA reads TGTGCCAGCAGTTTAGCCGGGTGGGGTCACAATGAGCAGTTCTTC. It translates to CASSLAGWGHNEQFF. The genes are TRBV27 and TRBJ2-1; D not resolved. Trimming shortened V by 2 bases and J by 5 bases, and 13 bases separated the two germline ends. This CDR3 region has 15 residues. In germline, CDR1 is MNHEY, CDR2 SMNVEV (reference sequence).

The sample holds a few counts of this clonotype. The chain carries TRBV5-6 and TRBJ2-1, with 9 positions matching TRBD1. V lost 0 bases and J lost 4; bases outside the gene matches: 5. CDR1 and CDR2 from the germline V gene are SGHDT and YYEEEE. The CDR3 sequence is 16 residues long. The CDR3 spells CASSLVGGQGYNEQFF. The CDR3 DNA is TGTGCCAGCAGCTTGGTAGGAGGACAGGGGTACAATGAGCAGTTCTTC. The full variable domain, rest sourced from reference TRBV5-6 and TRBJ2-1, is DAGVTQSPTHLIKTRGQQVTLRCSPKSGHDTVSWYQQALGQGPQFIFQYYEEEERQRGNFPDRFSGHQFPNYSSELNVNALLLGDSALYLCASSLVGGQGYNEQFFGPGTRLTVL.

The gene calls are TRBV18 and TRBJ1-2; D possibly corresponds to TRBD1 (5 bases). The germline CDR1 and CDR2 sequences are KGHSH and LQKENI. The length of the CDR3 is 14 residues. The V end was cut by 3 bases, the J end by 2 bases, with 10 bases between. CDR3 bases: TGTGCCAGCTCACCGGGACGACACAACTATGGCTACACCTTC. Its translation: CASSPGRHNYGYTF.

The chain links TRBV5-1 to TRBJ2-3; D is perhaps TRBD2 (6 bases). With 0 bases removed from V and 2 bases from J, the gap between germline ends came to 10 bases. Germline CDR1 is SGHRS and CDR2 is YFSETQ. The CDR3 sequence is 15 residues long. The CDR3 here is CASSLDGRDTDTQYF. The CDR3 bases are TGCGCCAGCAGCTTGGACGGGAGAGACACAGATACGCAGTATTTT.

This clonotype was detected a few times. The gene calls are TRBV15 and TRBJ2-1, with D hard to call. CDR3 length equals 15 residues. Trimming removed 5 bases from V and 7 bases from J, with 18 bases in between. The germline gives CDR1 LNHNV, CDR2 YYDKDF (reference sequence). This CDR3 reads CATSPKVVVGNEQFF. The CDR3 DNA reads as TGTGCCACCAGCCCGAAGGTGGTAGTAGGTAATGAGCAGTTCTTC.

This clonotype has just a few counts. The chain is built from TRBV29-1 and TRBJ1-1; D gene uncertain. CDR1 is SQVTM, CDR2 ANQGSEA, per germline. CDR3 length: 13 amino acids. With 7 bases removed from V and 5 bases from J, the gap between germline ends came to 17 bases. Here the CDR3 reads CSASRVEETEAFF. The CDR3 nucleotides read TGCAGCGCCTCCCGTGTGGAGGAAACTGAAGCTTTCTTT.

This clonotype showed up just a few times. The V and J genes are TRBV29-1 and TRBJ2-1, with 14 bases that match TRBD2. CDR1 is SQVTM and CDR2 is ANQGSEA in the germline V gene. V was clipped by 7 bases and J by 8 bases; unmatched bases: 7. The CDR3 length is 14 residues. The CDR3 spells CSATTSGGADEQFF. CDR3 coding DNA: TGCAGCGCAACGACTAGCGGGGGGGCCGATGAGCAGTTCTTC.

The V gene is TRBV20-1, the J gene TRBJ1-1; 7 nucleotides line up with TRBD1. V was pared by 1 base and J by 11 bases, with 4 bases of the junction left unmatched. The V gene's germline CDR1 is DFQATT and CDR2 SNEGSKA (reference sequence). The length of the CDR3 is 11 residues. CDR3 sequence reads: CSARGQGVAFF. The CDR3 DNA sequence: TGCAGTGCTAGAGGACAGGGAGTCGCTTTCTTT.

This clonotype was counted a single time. DNA of the CDR3: TGTGCCAGCAGCCCCCGAGAGGCAGGGTTTACCAACGAGCAGTACTTC. It specifies CASSPREAGFTNEQYF. V is TRBV9 and J is TRBJ2-5, with TRBD1 as a possible D gene (5 bases). The J call is uncertain, as TRBJ2-7 better fits the DNA end. The length of the CDR3 is 16 residues. In germline, CDR1 is SGDLS, CDR2 YYNGEE.

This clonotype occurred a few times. CDR3 sequence: CASSIRTSASPDTQYF. Here the CDR3 DNA reads TGTGCCAGCAGCATCCGGACTAGCGCCTCACCAGATACGCAGTATTTT. The V gene is TRBV11-2, the J gene TRBJ2-3; 9 bases match TRBD2. The CDR3 covers 16 residues. Germline-derived CDR1 and CDR2 are SGHAT and FQNNGV. The V gene end was trimmed by 5 bases and the J gene end by 4 bases; junction bases not matched to a gene: 10.

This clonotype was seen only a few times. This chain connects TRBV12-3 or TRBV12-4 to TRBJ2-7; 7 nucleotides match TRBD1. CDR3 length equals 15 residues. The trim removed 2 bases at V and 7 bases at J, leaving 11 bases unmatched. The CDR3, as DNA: TGTGCCAGCAGTTTAATACAGGGGTCCTACAATGAGCAGTACTTC. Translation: CASSLIQGSYNEQYF.

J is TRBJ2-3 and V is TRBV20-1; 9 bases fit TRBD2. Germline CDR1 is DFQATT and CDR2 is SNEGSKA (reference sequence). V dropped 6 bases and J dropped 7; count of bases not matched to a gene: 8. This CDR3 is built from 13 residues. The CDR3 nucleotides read TGCAGTGCCCAGACTAGCGGAGCAAATACGCAGTATTTT. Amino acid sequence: CSAQTSGANTQYF.

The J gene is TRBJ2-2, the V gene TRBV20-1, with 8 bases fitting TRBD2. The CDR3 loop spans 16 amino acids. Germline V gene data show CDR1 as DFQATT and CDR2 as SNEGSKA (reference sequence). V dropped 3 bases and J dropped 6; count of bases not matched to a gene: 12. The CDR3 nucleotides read TGCAGTGCTAGGGAACCGGGACTAGTCGGTTCCGGGGAGCTGTTTTTT. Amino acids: CSAREPGLVGSGELFF.